This T cell receptor beta chain was obtained from a study of graft-versus-host responses after intestinal transplantation. Study at large: After anti-thymocyte globulin induction, recipients took tacrolimus and steroids for around three years.

Regarding this clone: What it binds is unknown.

Here immunoSEQ multiplex PCR was the method, and the copy in TCRdb shows in-frame clones only, minus some. The repertoire holds 78,000 or so clones, with roughly 87% as singletons. V gave up 4 bases and J gave up 7 bases, with 5 bases separating them. This CDR3 has 11 residues. Germline V gene data show CDR1 as SGDLS and CDR2 as YYNGEE. The chain couples TRBV9 to TRBJ2-2, with D uncertain. This TCR came from a human donor who was the organ donor for an intestinal transplant. The sequencing used unstimulated CD8+ T cells sorted from spleen or lymph node cells, collected before transplant. The CDR3 is CASSISGELFF. The CDR3 region has the DNA TGTGCCAGCAGCATTAGCGGGGAGCTGTTTTTT.